Presented here are 20 T cell receptor beta chains from one specimen sequenced in a study of T cells in Graves' hyperthyroidism and ophthalmopathy. Amplification of TCR beta CDR3 regions was performed using RNA transcripts as template. Primed by the HTBI set, a first-round RT-PCR was run on the TCR CDR3. From the multiplex PCR reads, TCRdb called clonotypes with MiXCR, one entry per CDR3 protein. The sample holds around 500,000 distinct CDR3 sequences; less than 25% are singletons and the top ten take 45% to 55%. Sequenced input: blood. These receptors all come from a woman in her 70s with Graves' ophthalmopathy.

This chain joins TRBV19 and TRBJ1-1; D unresolved. This CDR3 has 14 amino acids. V lost 8 bases to trimming and J lost 1 base, with 14 bases between them. Looked up from germline, CDR1 is LNHDA and CDR2 is SQIVND (reference sequence). CDR3 amino acids: CASRRDRTNTEAFF. CDR3 in DNA: TGTGCCAGTCGAAGGGATAGAACGAACACTGAAGCTTTCTTT. The full variable domain, completed using reference TRBV19 and TRBJ1-1, is DGGITQSPKYLFRKEGQNVTLSCEQNLNHDAMYWYRQDPGQGLRLIYYSQIVNDFQKGDIAEGYSVSREKKESFPLTVTSAQKNPTAFYLCASRRDRTNTEAFFGQGTRLTVV.

This clonotype was seen more than once but under ten times. The chain combines TRBV20-1 with TRBJ2-5, with 10 bases fitting TRBD2. Germline V CDR1 and CDR2: DFQATT, SNEGSKA (reference sequence). The CDR3 sequence is 14 residues long. V shed 3 bases and J 3 bases; nucleotides not matched to a gene: 4. CDR3 residues: CSASRLAGEETQYF. DNA of the CDR3: TGCAGTGCTAGCCGGCTAGCGGGAGAAGAGACCCAGTACTTC.

This clonotype has more than one count but fewer than ten. J is TRBJ1-5 and V is TRBV27, with no clear D. The germline V and J ends were trimmed by 3 bases and 0 bases, with 6 bases remaining between them. CDR3 length: 14 residues. The V gene's germline CDR1 is MNHEY and CDR2 SMNVEV (reference sequence). CDR3 in DNA: TGTGCCAGCAGTTTCATCCCTAGCAATCAGCCCCAGCATTTT. Amino acids: CASSFIPSNQPQHF.

This clonotype was counted only a few times. This chain links TRBV6-1 with TRBJ2-3; 8 bases fit TRBD2. Per germline, CDR1 MNHNS and CDR2 SASEGT. V was pared by 5 bases and J by 1 base, with 8 bases of the junction left unmatched. The CDR3 totals 16 residues. The DNA of the CDR3 is TGTGCCAGCAGTATTAGTAGCGGGATTGGCACAGATACGCAGTATTTT. Its protein is CASSISSGIGTDTQYF.

This clonotype was seen repeatedly, ten times or more. This rearrangement joins TRBV12-3 or TRBV12-4 to TRBJ2-1, with 9 bases lining up with TRBD2. The length of the CDR3 is 15 residues. Germline trimming cut 1 base from V and 9 bases from J; bases unmatched to any gene: 7. The CDR3 nucleotides read TGTGCCAGCAGTTTAGGGGGTAGCGGGAGCAGTGAGCAGTTCTTC. This codes for CASSLGGSGSSEQFF.

The chain employs TRBV10-3 and TRBJ2-1, with 7 bases matching TRBD2. The CDR3 runs to 15 residues. Germline CDR1 and CDR2: ENHRY and SYGVKD. V was clipped by 4 bases and J by 5 bases; unmatched bases: 8. DNA of the CDR3: TGTGCCATCAGTGGGGGGGGAGACCGAAACAATGAGCAGTTCTTC. It translates to CAISGGGDRNNEQFF.

The chain has TRBV2 and TRBJ2-3; 10 nucleotides agree with TRBD2. V lost 1 base and J lost 0; bases outside the gene matches: 7. This CDR3 comprises 18 residues. Germline loops: CDR1 SNHLY, CDR2 FYNNEI. The chain's CDR3 is CASSEEAGGIFSTDTQYF. CDR3 nucleotide sequence: TGTGCCAGCAGTGAAGAAGCGGGAGGGATTTTTAGCACAGATACGCAGTATTTT.

This clonotype was counted ten times or more. The chain employs TRBV28 and TRBJ1-1; 11 bases fit TRBD1. Germline V CDR1 and CDR2: MDHEN, SYDVKM. The CDR3 has 15 amino acids. Unmatched junction bases numbered 7, after V lost 5 bases and J lost 5 bases. The CDR3: CASSPGQGASTEAFF. In DNA, the CDR3 is TGTGCCAGCAGTCCTGGACAGGGGGCAAGTACTGAAGCTTTCTTT. Supplemented by reference TRBV28 and TRBJ1-1, the full variable domain reads DVKVTQSSRYLVKRTGEKVFLECVQDMDHENMFWYRQDPGLGLRLIYFSYDVKMKEKGDIPEGYSVSREKKERFSLILESASTNQTSMYLCASSPGQGASTEAFFGQGTRLTVV.

In its sample, this clonotype was seen a few times. This chain uses TRBV28 with TRBJ2-7, with 14 bases lining up with TRBD2. Trimming took 8 bases from V and 5 from J; bases not matched to a gene: 8. Per germline, CDR1 MDHEN and CDR2 SYDVKM. CDR3 length: 15 amino acids. CDR3 DNA: TGTGCCAGCGGGGGGGTGGGACTAGCGGGAGACGAGCAGTACTTC. Amino acids: CASGGVGLAGDEQYF. The full variable domain, in which reference TRBV28 and TRBJ2-7 provide the parts outside the CDR3, is DVKVTQSSRYLVKRTGEKVFLECVQDMDHENMFWYRQDPGLGLRLIYFSYDVKMKEKGDIPEGYSVSREKKERFSLILESASTNQTSMYLCASGGVGLAGDEQYFGPGTRLTVT.

The chain is built from TRBV7-9 and TRBJ2-7; 9 bases are shared with TRBD1. Per germline, CDR1 SEHNR and CDR2 FQNEAQ (reference sequence). This CDR3 is 12 amino acids long. Germline trimming cut 11 bases from V and 6 bases from J; bases unmatched to any gene: 8. CDR3 DNA sequence: TGTGCCGCGGACAGGGGAGGTGGCGAGCAGTACTTC. It encodes CAADRGGGEQYF.

This chain uses TRBV19 with TRBJ1-2, with D unresolved. This CDR3 spans 13 amino acids. Trimming removed 3 bases from V and 2 bases from J, with 7 bases in between. CDR1 LNHDA and CDR2 SQIVND come from the germline V gene (reference sequence). The CDR3 reads CASSMNTNYGYTF. In DNA, the CDR3 is TGTGCCAGTAGTATGAACACCAACTATGGCTACACCTTC. The full variable domain, with the rest looked up from reference TRBV19 and TRBJ1-2, is DGGITQSPKYLFRKEGQNVTLSCEQNLNHDAMYWYRQDPGQGLRLIYYSQIVNDFQKGDIAEGYSVSREKKESFPLTVTSAQKNPTAFYLCASSMNTNYGYTFGSGTRLTVV.

CDR3 sequence: CATLLPDRHEAFF. The CDR3 nucleotides are TGTGCCACTTTATTACCAGACAGGCATGAAGCTTTCTTT. The chain combines TRBV19 with TRBJ1-1; maybe TRBD1 (6 bases). The CDR3 runs 13 residues. In germline, CDR1 is LNHDA, CDR2 SQIVND (reference sequence). The ends were cut back, 10 bases at V and 7 bases at J, with 19 bases in the middle.

This clonotype was detected only a few times. This chain uses TRBV4-3 with TRBJ2-7, with D unclear. CDR3 length equals 14 residues. Per germline, CDR1 LGHNA and CDR2 YSLEER. V gave up 4 bases and J gave up 3 bases, with 13 bases separating them. CDR3 DNA sequence: TGCGCCAGCAGCCGAGACCACCCCGGCTACGAGCAGTACTTC. This sequence encodes CASSRDHPGYEQYF.

The rearrangement joins TRBV12-3 or TRBV12-4 to TRBJ1-1; 7 bases agree with TRBD1. Trimming removed 7 bases from V and 3 bases from J; junction bases left unmatched: 8. This CDR3 contains 14 residues. Here the CDR3 DNA reads TGTGCCAGCACGCGACAGGGACTCGACACTGAAGCTTTCTTT. Its translation: CASTRQGLDTEAFF.

This clonotype has only a few counts. The rearrangement links TRBV7-9 to TRBJ2-7; D remains unclear. Germline values: CDR1 SEHNR, CDR2 FQNEAQ (reference sequence). V was trimmed by 6 bases and J by 0 bases, leaving 9 bases between them. The CDR3 has 13 amino acids. The CDR3 here is CASRPTSSYEQYF. The CDR3 DNA is TGTGCCAGCAGGCCGACCTCCTCCTACGAGCAGTACTTC.

The chain employs TRBV5-6 and TRBJ1-2; 7 positions agree with TRBD1. CDR3 length equals 14 residues. Trimming cost V 9 bases and J 4 bases; bases outside gene matches: 12. The germline CDR1 and CDR2 sequences are SGHDT and YYEEEE. For the CDR3, the DNA is TGTGCCACCACTACCCCGGGACAGATCTATGGCTACACCTTC. It specifies CATTTPGQIYGYTF.

This chain links TRBV6-1 with TRBJ1-2; D call uncertain. The CDR3 is made up of 14 amino acids. Trimming pared 7 bases from V and 0 bases from J, leaving 12 bases between. Germline values: CDR1 MNHNS, CDR2 SASEGT. CDR3 sequence reads: CASNPADANYGYTF. The CDR3 nucleotides are TGTGCCAGCAACCCGGCGGACGCTAACTATGGCTACACCTTC.

This clonotype was detected a few times. The chain combines TRBV7-3 with TRBJ2-2; 8 bases match TRBD1. The CDR3 runs to 15 residues. J was trimmed by 5 bases and V by 3 bases; bases with no gene match: 5. Germline V gene sequence: CDR1 SGHTA, CDR2 FQGTGA. In DNA form, the CDR3 reads TGTGCCAGCAGCTTCACAGGGGGAGAGACCGGGGAGCTGTTTTTT. Amino acids: CASSFTGGETGELFF.

There are a few counts of this clonotype. This chain joins TRBV11-2 and TRBJ1-5; D perhaps matches TRBD1 (6 bases). Germline-derived CDR1 and CDR2 are SGHAT and FQNNGV. The V and J ends lost 5 bases and 3 bases respectively, with 17 bases between them. The CDR3 consists of 16 residues. The CDR3 loop is CASSTGSGGFNQPQHF. The CDR3 coding sequence is TGTGCCAGCAGCACCGGGTCGGGGGGCTTCAATCAGCCCCAGCATTTT.

This clonotype was counted between two and nine times. This sequence joins TRBV20-1 and TRBJ2-7, with a possible D match to TRBD1 (6 bases). The CDR3 is 16 amino acids. V was cut by 3 bases and J by 2 bases, with 20 bases left in between. Germline V gene data show CDR1 as DFQATT and CDR2 as SNEGSKA (reference sequence). As DNA, the CDR3 is TGCAGTGCTAGTCTTTTCGGGTTTACAGGGACCTACGAGCAGTACTTC. Amino acid sequence: CSASLFGFTGTYEQYF.